This T cell receptor (beta chain) was documented in a study of T cells after yellow fever vaccination (dated by TCRdb to the late 2010s). Context from the whole study: The SMART-Seq v4 Ultra Low Input RNA kit was used to prepare libraries from fractions with low cell numbers. To follow T-cell clones before and after both primary and booster YFV17D yellow fever vaccination, bulk TCR alpha and beta repertoires underwent longitudinal sequencing. Two healthy male donors, one aged 18 to 30 and one aged 30 to 40 years, made up the cohort. Blood was drawn at multiple timepoints before and after primary and secondary immunization, with bulk PBMC replicates and cell subsets isolated. General findings and caveats noted by the study authors: Most clones expanded after primary vaccination (about 95% of CD4 and 88% of CD8) were re-detected after the booster, suggesting that broad memory maintenance occurred. Computational filtering was needed because FACS-sorted repertoires could contain abundant contaminating clonotypes from the bulk population. Compared with the primary T-cell response, the secondary T-cell response was weaker but faster, peaking on day 5 rather than day 15. A small share of clonotypes occurred in both CD4 and CD8 compartments, likely arising from convergent recombination. The study included only a couple of donors, which limits how far the findings can be generalized.

What this sample's treatment or condition label stands for: live attenuated yellow fever vaccine strain. At each blood-draw timepoint, two biological replicates of bulk PBMCs were obtained. PBMCs were isolated from peripheral blood using a standard Ficoll-Paque protocol. TriZol was used to extract RNA from bulk PBMCs, from CD4 and CD8 fractions, and from dextramer-positive and dextramer-negative fractions. TCR cDNA was made using 5'RACE template switching, a step that added a universal primer site and unique molecular identifiers. Priming for cDNA synthesis came from both the TCR alpha and TCR beta constant segments. Library amplification used two PCR steps, and the second PCR step added sample barcodes and sequencing adapters. Libraries were sequenced on Illumina HiSeq 2500 (2x100 bp) or NovaSeq (2x150 bp). For the original study's pipeline: MIGEC handled demultiplexing of reads and collapsing into UMI consensus sequences, while MiXCR performed V(D)J alignment. Vaccine-responding clonotypes were identified with edgeR using replicate PBMC samples, with FDR below 0.01 and a log2 fold change above 5 up to day 15 being required. Each bulk clonotype was labeled CD4 or CD8 based on which sequenced repertoire, CD4 or CD8, contained the clonotype at higher abundance. TCRdb applied fastp at Q25 and MiXCR to the public reads, then kept only in-frame beta chains. Rows are combined by CDR3 protein, so each entry shows the most common genes and DNA. The V and J calls reflect TCRdb's pipeline rather than the authors' work. Recorded for this sample are approximately 600,000 distinct CDR3 sequences; around 12% of them occurred a single time. The ten most abundant clones make up just under 15% of the sample.

As for this clonotype: Its recognized antigen is unknown. Within one base of it there is no much larger clone, and no base qualities were kept.

This material consisted of PBMCs, taken on the day of the yellow fever booster vaccination. The sequence derives from a man in his thirties or forties who received the YFV17D yellow fever vaccine.

The DNA reads TGTGCCACAGCGGGAGCGGGAGAGACCCAGTACTTC. This encodes CATAGAGETQYF. The rearrangement combines TRBV24-1 with TRBJ2-5; TRBD2 matches 8 bases in the middle. Clipping removes 10 bases from V and 4 bases from J, with 4 as the unmatched junction base count. The CDR1 and CDR2 encoded by the germline V gene are KGHDR and SFDVKD. The CDR3, from cysteine to phenylalanine, totals 12 residues. Only the CDR3 DNA is retained, 36 bases long and in frame from the first base.